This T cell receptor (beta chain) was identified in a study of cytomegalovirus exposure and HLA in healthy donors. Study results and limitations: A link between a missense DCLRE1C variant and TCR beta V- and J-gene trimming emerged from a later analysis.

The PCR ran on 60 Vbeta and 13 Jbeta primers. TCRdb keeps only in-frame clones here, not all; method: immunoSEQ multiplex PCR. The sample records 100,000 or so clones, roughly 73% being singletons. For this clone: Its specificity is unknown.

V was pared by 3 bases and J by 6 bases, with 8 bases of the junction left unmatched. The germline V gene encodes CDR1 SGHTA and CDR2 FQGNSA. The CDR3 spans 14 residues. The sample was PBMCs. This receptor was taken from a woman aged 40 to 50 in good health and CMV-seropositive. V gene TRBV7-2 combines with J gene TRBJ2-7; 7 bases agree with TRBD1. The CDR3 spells CASSFSAGGGEQYF. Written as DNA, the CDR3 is TGTGCCAGCAGCTTTTCGGCAGGGGGTGGCGAGCAGTACTTC.